The 3 T cell receptor beta chains given below trace back to one sample, sequenced in a study of blood T cells in healthy people across ages. PCR was performed a second time for about 7 to 12 cycles using a sample-barcoded 5' primer and a J-beta primer mix. TCRdb re-derived calls from the 5' RACE reads in MiXCR, one entry per CDR3 protein. Of about 580,000 distinct CDR3 sequences in the sample, under 55% were seen once. Sequencing input: blood. The receptors shown here come from an elderly man in good health.

Comment on this clonotype: This may stem from a read error, because a much larger clone lies one nucleotide away. The genes are TRBV6-5 and TRBJ2-3, with 10 positions matching TRBD2. Germline V gives CDR1 MNHEY, CDR2 SVGAGI. This CDR3 spans 15 amino acids. DNA of the CDR3: TGTGCCAGCAGTTTAAGCGGGAGGGGGGCAGATGCGCAGTATTTT. It is translated as CASSLSGRGADAQYF.

The J gene is TRBJ1-2, the V gene TRBV6-5, with 9 nucleotides matching TRBD1. The germline V gene has CDR1 MNHEY and CDR2 SVGAGI. V lost 7 bases and J lost 3; bases outside the gene matches: 6. This CDR3 is built from 14 residues. DNA of the CDR3: TGTGCCAGCAAAGACAGGGGGAGCTACTATGGCTACACCTTC. It codes for CASKDRGSYYGYTF.

The V call is TRBV2, the J call TRBJ2-1; no reliable D call. Looked up from germline, CDR1 is SNHLY and CDR2 is FYNNEI. There are 16 residues in the CDR3. V lost 4 bases, J lost 9 bases, and 22 bases lay in between. The CDR3 nucleotides are TGTGCCAGCAGTGTGGGCGTGGGTCTCGGGCCGGGTGAGCAGTTCTTC. Translated: CASSVGVGLGPGEQFF.